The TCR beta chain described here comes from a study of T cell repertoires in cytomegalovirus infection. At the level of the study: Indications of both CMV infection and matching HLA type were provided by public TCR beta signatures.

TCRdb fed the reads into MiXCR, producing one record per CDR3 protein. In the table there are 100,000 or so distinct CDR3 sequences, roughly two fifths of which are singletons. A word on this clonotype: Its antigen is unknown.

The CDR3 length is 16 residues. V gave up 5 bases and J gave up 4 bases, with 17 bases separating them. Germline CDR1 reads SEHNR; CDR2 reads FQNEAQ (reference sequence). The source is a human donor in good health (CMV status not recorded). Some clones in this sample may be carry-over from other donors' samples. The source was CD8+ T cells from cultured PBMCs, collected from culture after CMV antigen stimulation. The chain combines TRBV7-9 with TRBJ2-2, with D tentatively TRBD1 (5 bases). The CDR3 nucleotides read TGTGCCAGCAGCCGTCTCAGGGCGTGGGGCACCGGGGAGCTGTTTTTT. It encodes CASSRLRAWGTGELFF.